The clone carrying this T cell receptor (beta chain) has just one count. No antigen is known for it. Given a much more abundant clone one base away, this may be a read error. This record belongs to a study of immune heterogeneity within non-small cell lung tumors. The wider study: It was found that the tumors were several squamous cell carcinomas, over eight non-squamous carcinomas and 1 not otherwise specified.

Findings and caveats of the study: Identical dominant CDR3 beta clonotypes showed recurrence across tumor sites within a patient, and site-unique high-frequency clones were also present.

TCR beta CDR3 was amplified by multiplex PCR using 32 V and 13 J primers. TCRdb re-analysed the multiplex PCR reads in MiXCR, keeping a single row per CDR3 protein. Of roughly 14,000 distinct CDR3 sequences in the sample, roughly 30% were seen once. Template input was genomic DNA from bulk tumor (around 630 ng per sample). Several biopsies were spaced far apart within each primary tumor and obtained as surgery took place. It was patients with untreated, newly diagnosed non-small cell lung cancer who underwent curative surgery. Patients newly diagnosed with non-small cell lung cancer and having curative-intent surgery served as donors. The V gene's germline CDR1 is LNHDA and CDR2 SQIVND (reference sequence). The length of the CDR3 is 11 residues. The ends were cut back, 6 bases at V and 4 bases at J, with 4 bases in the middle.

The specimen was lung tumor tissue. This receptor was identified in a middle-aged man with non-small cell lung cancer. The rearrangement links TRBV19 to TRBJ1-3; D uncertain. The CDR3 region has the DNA TGTGCCAGTAGCACAGGAAACACCATATATTTT. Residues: CASSTGNTIYF.